The 27 T cell receptor beta chains reported below all come from one sample, sequenced in a study of blood T cell repertoires in COVID-19. The table came from immunoSEQ multiplex PCR; TCRdb's copy has only in-frame clones and leaves some out. Here the sample spans under 300,000 clones, approximately 90% being singletons. Source material: PBMCs or T cells enriched from blood (not recorded which). Receptor source: a woman aged 18 to 35 who had recovered from COVID-19.

V is TRBV19 and J is TRBJ1-2; D unclear. V lost 8 bases, J lost 2 bases, and 9 bases lay in between. Germline CDR1 and CDR2: LNHDA and SQIVND (reference sequence). CDR3 length equals 12 residues. The chain's CDR3 is CASGRENYGYTF. CDR3 nucleotides: TGTGCCAGTGGACGGGAGAACTATGGCTACACCTTC.

The chain uses TRBV19 and TRBJ1-6; TRBD1 agrees at 11 bases. The CDR3 consists of 17 residues. Germline V gives CDR1 LNHDA, CDR2 SQIVND (reference sequence). After removal of 3 bases from V and 8 bases from J, the junction contained 9 bases not matched to a gene. The CDR3 reads CASSIGVGQGVYSPLHF. Here the CDR3 DNA reads TGTGCCAGTAGTATCGGGGTGGGACAGGGGGTTTATTCACCCCTCCACTTT. The full variable domain, rest sourced from reference TRBV19 and TRBJ1-6, is DGGITQSPKYLFRKEGQNVTLSCEQNLNHDAMYWYRQDPGQGLRLIYYSQIVNDFQKGDIAEGYSVSREKKESFPLTVTSAQKNPTAFYLCASSIGVGQGVYSPLHFGNGTRLTVT.

J is TRBJ2-6 and V is TRBV5-5; D is perhaps TRBD2 (6 bases). This CDR3 contains 15 residues. In germline, CDR1 is SGHKS, CDR2 YYEKEE (reference sequence). Trimming removed 4 bases at V and 2 bases at J, with 10 bases between. The CDR3, as DNA: TGTGCCAGCAGCGTGTCGGGGGCTGGGGCCAACGTCCTGACTTTC. Residues: CASSVSGAGANVLTF.

This chain uses TRBV28 with TRBJ2-1; 7 bases are a match to TRBD2. The CDR3 contains 17 residues. V dropped 6 bases and J dropped 8; count of bases not matched to a gene: 19. Looked up from germline, CDR1 is MDHEN and CDR2 is SYDVKM. This CDR3 reads CASSYLLTSPSSYEQFF. As DNA, the CDR3 is TGTGCCAGCAGCTATCTGTTGACTAGCCCATCAAGCTATGAGCAGTTCTTC.

The chain couples TRBV11-2 to TRBJ2-3, with TRBD2 identical over 7 bases. From germline, CDR1 is SGHAT and CDR2 FQNNGV. Unmatched junction bases numbered 11, after V lost 1 base and J lost 1 base. This CDR3 comprises 18 residues. The CDR3 protein is CASSLVTGGVGGTDTQYF. The DNA for the CDR3 is TGTGCCAGCAGCTTAGTCACGGGAGGCGTTGGGGGCACAGATACGCAGTATTTT.

This chain connects TRBV3-1 (or the pseudogene TRBV3-2) to TRBJ2-3, with a weak D call TRBD2 (5 bases). The length of the CDR3 is 16 residues. The V gene's germline CDR1 is LGHDT and CDR2 YNNKEL (reference sequence). The V end was cut by 1 base, the J end by 2 bases, with 13 bases between. CDR3 in amino acids: CASSQVGGSLTDTQYF. CDR3 bases: TGTGCCAGCAGCCAAGTTGGTGGGAGCCTCACAGATACGCAGTATTTT.

The genes are TRBV5-5 and TRBJ1-1; D is undetermined. The CDR3 has 14 residues. The V gene lost 1 base and the J gene lost 1 base, with 8 bases spanning the gap. CDR1 and CDR2 (germline): SGHKS, YYEKEE (reference sequence). CDR3 sequence: CASSLQHRNTEAFF. CDR3 sequence (DNA): TGTGCCAGCAGCTTGCAACACCGGAACACTGAAGCTTTCTTT. Using reference TRBV5-5 and TRBJ1-1 for the parts outside the CDR3, the full variable domain is DAGVTQSPTHLIKTRGQQVTLRCSPISGHKSVSWYQQVLGQGPQFIFQYYEKEERGRGNFPDRFSARQFPNYSSELNVNALLLGDSALYLCASSLQHRNTEAFFGQGTRLTVV.

V usage is TRBV6-5 and J usage is TRBJ2-7; TRBD1 is a possible D gene (5 bases). The germline V gene encodes CDR1 MNHEY and CDR2 SVGAGI. The V end lost 6 bases, the J end lost 5 bases, and 14 bases lay between the germline ends. The length of the CDR3 is 13 residues. This CDR3 is CASSRSPGHEQYF. The DNA for the CDR3 is TGTGCCAGCAGCCGATCACCAGGGCACGAGCAGTACTTC.

This rearrangement joins TRBV7-6 to TRBJ2-1, with 7 bases that match TRBD1. Germline V gene lookup returns CDR1 SGHVS and CDR2 FNYEAQ. The ends lost 5 bases at V and 4 bases at J; junction bases unmatched: 11. This CDR3 has 16 amino acids. Here the CDR3 reads CASSERYRGKYNEQFF. CDR3 sequence (DNA): TGTGCCAGCAGCGAGCGGTACAGGGGAAAATACAATGAGCAGTTCTTC.

This chain uses TRBV6-6 with TRBJ1-5, with a tentative D call TRBD1 (6 bases). The CDR3 has 14 residues. Germline-derived CDR1 and CDR2 are MNHNY and SVGAGI (reference sequence). Trimming stripped 0 bases from V and 6 bases from J, with 9 bases between. CDR3 sequence reads: CASSYSGAGQPQHF. The CDR3, as DNA: TGTGCCAGCAGTTACTCGGGGGCGGGTCAGCCCCAGCATTTT.

The rearrangement joins TRBV7-9 to TRBJ2-7, with 7 bases identical to TRBD1. V dropped 3 bases and J dropped 2; count of bases not matched to a gene: 4. Germline lookup yields CDR1 SEHNR and CDR2 FQNEAQ (reference sequence). This CDR3 is 14 amino acids long. CDR3 bases: TGTGCCAGCAGCTTCCCGGACAGGCCCTACGAGCAGTACTTC. Translating it yields CASSFPDRPYEQYF.

V usage is TRBV10-2 and J usage is TRBJ1-5, with 7 bases that match TRBD1. The germline V gene encodes CDR1 WSHSY and CDR2 SAAADI. This CDR3 is built from 13 residues. V was clipped by 8 bases and J by 6 bases; unmatched bases: 7. The CDR3 protein is CASCQQGGQPQHF. For the CDR3, the DNA is TGCGCCAGCTGTCAGCAGGGGGGTCAGCCCCAGCATTTT.

In DNA, the CDR3 is TGTGCCAGCAGTAAAAGCACTAGCGGACTACAAGAGACCCAGTACTTC. This encodes CASSKSTSGLQETQYF. This rearrangement joins TRBV28 to TRBJ2-5; 8 bases fit TRBD2. CDR1 is MDHEN, CDR2 SYDVKM, per germline. This CDR3 has 16 residues. The V and J ends lost 5 bases and 2 bases, in that order; junction bases with no gene match: 10.

The V and J genes are TRBV2 and TRBJ1-5, with D uncertain. V gave up 0 bases and J gave up 1 base, with 10 bases separating them. The CDR3 is made up of 16 amino acids. Per germline, CDR1 SNHLY and CDR2 FYNNEI. This chain's CDR3 is CASSEAHAASNQPQHF. The CDR3 nucleotides read TGTGCCAGCAGTGAAGCGCACGCGGCAAGCAATCAGCCCCAGCATTTT.

This rearrangement joins TRBV28 to TRBJ2-1, with TRBD2 identical over 13 bases. J was trimmed by 9 bases and V by 6 bases; bases with no gene match: 8. CDR1 is MDHEN, CDR2 SYDVKM, per germline. The CDR3 spans 15 residues. This CDR3 is CASRTTSGRAFEQFF. In DNA form, the CDR3 reads TGTGCCAGCAGAACTACTAGCGGGAGGGCCTTTGAGCAGTTCTTC.

This clone was seen just once. The chain has TRBV27 and TRBJ2-1; tentative D call: TRBD2 (6 bases). Germline V gives CDR1 MNHEY, CDR2 SMNVEV (reference sequence). The CDR3 has 14 amino acids. Trimming removed 6 bases at V and 4 bases at J, with 13 bases between. The CDR3 loop is CASRWRGGYNEQFF. CDR3 coding DNA: TGTGCCAGCAGGTGGAGGGGCGGATACAATGAGCAGTTCTTC.

The CDR3: CASAATGTATEAFF. The CDR3 DNA reads as TGTGCCAGCGCCGCGACCGGGACAGCCACTGAAGCTTTCTTT. The chain joins TRBV19 to TRBJ1-1, with 7 bases aligning to TRBD1. J lost 4 bases, V lost 9 bases, and 11 bases had no gene match. The CDR3 covers 14 residues. Germline V lookup: CDR1 LNHDA, CDR2 SQIVND (reference sequence). Filled out from reference TRBV19 and TRBJ1-1, the complete variable domain reads DGGITQSPKYLFRKEGQNVTLSCEQNLNHDAMYWYRQDPGQGLRLIYYSQIVNDFQKGDIAEGYSVSREKKESFPLTVTSAQKNPTAFYLCASAATGTATEAFFGQGTRLTVV.

The V gene is TRBV14, the J gene TRBJ2-1; possible D gene TRBD2, 5 bases. The CDR3 loop spans 15 amino acids. In germline, CDR1 is SGHDN, CDR2 FVKESK. Trimming took off 4 bases at V and 6 bases at J, with 16 bases between the two ends. The CDR3 sequence: CASSLPGGRVNEQFF. As DNA, the CDR3 is TGTGCCAGCAGCCTCCCCGGCGGGCGCGTCAATGAGCAGTTCTTC.

This chain connects TRBV7-9 to TRBJ2-7; 12 bases agree with TRBD2. The CDR3 contains 15 residues. Germline V gives CDR1 SEHNR, CDR2 FQNEAQ (reference sequence). The V gene end was trimmed by 5 bases and the J gene end by 4 bases; junction bases not matched to a gene: 6. The CDR3 loop reads CASSATGLAGYEQYF. The CDR3 DNA follows: TGTGCCAGCAGCGCCACGGGACTAGCGGGTTACGAGCAGTACTTC.

The sample holds a few counts of this clone. This chain connects TRBV4-1 to TRBJ1-4; D is perhaps TRBD1 (5 bases). The V and J ends lost 3 bases and 7 bases respectively, with 18 bases between them. There are 16 residues in the CDR3. Germline values: CDR1 MGHRA, CDR2 YSYEKL. The CDR3 DNA sequence: TGCGCCAGCAGCCATAAGACTCAGGGTTTCCCTGAAAAACTGTTTTTT. Translated: CASSHKTQGFPEKLFF.

V is TRBV2 and J is TRBJ2-1, with 9 bases identical to TRBD1. This CDR3 is 15 amino acids long. The junction had 9 bases not matched to a gene; V was cut back by 6 bases and J by 6 bases. Germline CDR1 is SNHLY and CDR2 is FYNNEI. Here the CDR3 DNA reads TGTGCCAGCAGCCCGGGACAGGGAAGCATCAATGAGCAGTTCTTC. Translating it yields CASSPGQGSINEQFF.

The gene calls are TRBV10-3 and TRBJ2-2, with D perhaps matching TRBD1 (6 bases). CDR1 and CDR2 (germline): ENHRY, SYGVKD. The V end lost 9 bases, the J end lost 6 bases, and 14 bases lay between the germline ends. The CDR3 sequence is 13 residues long. For the CDR3, the DNA is TGTGCCATTACTAACAGGGAGTCCGGGGAGCTGTTTTTT. The encoded protein is CAITNRESGELFF.

The rearrangement links TRBV29-1 to TRBJ1-1; tentative D call: TRBD1 (5 bases). Germline V gene data show CDR1 as SQVTM and CDR2 as ANQGSEA. Trimming removed 5 bases from V and 1 base from J, with 11 bases in between. The CDR3 extends over 13 amino acids. This CDR3 is CSVRAGGNTEAFF. Here the CDR3 DNA reads TGCAGCGTTCGGGCCGGGGGGAACACTGAAGCTTTCTTT.

This chain joins TRBV7-3 and TRBJ2-3, with D perhaps matching TRBD1 (6 bases). Germline CDR1 and CDR2: SGHTA and FQGTGA. The V end was cut by 4 bases, the J end by 2 bases, with 10 bases between. The CDR3 length is 14 residues. As DNA, the CDR3 is TGTGCCAGCAGCTACCGGGACACCACAGATACGCAGTATTTT. Its protein is CASSYRDTTDTQYF.

The chain has TRBV28 and TRBJ1-1, with D unresolved. The CDR3 extends over 14 amino acids. Germline V CDR1 and CDR2: MDHEN, SYDVKM. Trimming cost V 5 bases and J 10 bases, with 20 bases left between them. The CDR3: CASSEVGVSEVAFF. CDR3 nucleotides: TGTGCCAGCAGTGAAGTGGGAGTGTCGGAGGTAGCTTTCTTT.

The chain uses TRBV12-5 and TRBJ1-1; D not certain. V was clipped by 0 bases and J by 6 bases, with 11 bases between them. The CDR3 runs 14 residues. CDR1 is LGHNT, CDR2 FRNRAP, per germline. The CDR3, as DNA: TGTGCTAGTGGTTTGGTACCCTCGGGAGCTGAAGCTTTCTTT. The encoded protein is CASGLVPSGAEAFF. Supplemented by reference TRBV12-5 and TRBJ1-1, the full variable domain reads DARVTQTPRHKVTEMGQEVTMRCQPILGHNTVFWYRQTMMQGLELLAYFRNRAPLDDSGMPKDRFSAEMPDATLATLKIQPSEPRDSAVYFCASGLVPSGAEAFFGQGTRLTVV.

This clone occurred once. This chain links TRBV28 with TRBJ1-2; the match to TRBD1 covers 8 bases. The germline CDR1 and CDR2 sequences are MDHEN and SYDVKM. CDR3 length: 16 residues. With V trimmed by 6 bases and J by 3 bases, 12 bases remained unmatched. CDR3 nucleotides: TGTGCCAGCAGATCCGAACGAAGGGGACAGGACTATGGCTACACCTTC. Translating gives CASRSERRGQDYGYTF.